Listed below are T cell receptor beta chains from one sample, sequenced in a study of T-cell reconstitution after alpha-beta-depleted transplantation in children. TCRdb independently ran MiXCR on the PCR reads; one entry per CDR3 protein. Of roughly 7,900 distinct CDR3 sequences detected, 9.5% to 15% appear once; the ten largest clones hold roughly 45%. The sequencing used PBMCs, mostly from graft donor cells, collected 60 days after TCRalphabeta/CD19-depleted stem cell transplant. Every receptor here comes from a patient aged 2-10 years who had a stem cell transplant for inherited bone marrow failure, so the T cells may come from the graft donor. Each CDR3 is given without its conserved first and last residue.

ASSFISGSRIGDTQY	15	TRBV7-2
ASLPEEGIYGYT	12	TRBV6-5
ASSQERAASYGYT	13	TRBV4-3
ASSPGVLYGYT	11	TRBV5-6
ASSLFGAVRSLH	12	TRBV6-2/TRBV6-3
ASSLYQAVNTQY	12	TRBV5-6
SARVFSGGTDTQY	13	TRBV20-1
ASSPRGGGHNEQF	13	TRBV5-1
SVSTTDTQY	9	TRBV29-1
SARDYSEF	8	TRBV20-1
SARVRTRYNEQF	12	TRBV20-1
ASSQEPPPLQNEQF	14	TRBV4-3
SVEGGQGAHEQF	12	TRBV29-1
ASSQDELPPYNEQF	14	TRBV4-3
ASSLLAGVYNEQF	13	TRBV5-1
ASSHRDGTYEQY	12	TRBV21-1
ASSLAARGETQY	12	TRBV5-1
ASSHDRGVAGYT	12	TRBV4-3
ASSQDTSGRDTDTQY	15	TRBV4-2
ASSVLGMNTEAF	12	TRBV7-9
ASRGLDRYEQY	11	TRBV28
STRGSSYNEQF	11	TRBV20-1
AGETYNEQF	9	TRBV7-9
AISSPGLLSYNEQF	14	TRBV7-3
ASSPGLAGAYEQY	13	TRBV7-7
ASSQDYWLAGETDTQY	16	TRBV4-3
ASSPQGYGYT	10	TRBV7-9
ASSLGGMETQY	11	TRBV5-4
ARGLGVLYGYT	11	TRBV7-9
ASGAPDRDQQQY	12	TRBV12-5
ASSLETGAYNEQF	13	TRBV7-9
ASSQDPGGTHEAF	13	TRBV4-3
ASTSLGQGNQPQH	13	TRBV28
AISARDRDTYEQY	13	TRBV10-3
ASSESGGETQY	11	TRBV6-1
ATSDLGTSFTNEQF	14	TRBV24-1
ASSESYWASPHNEQF	15	TRBV10-2
ASSPLYRPLAYEQY	14	TRBV11-2
ASSESVGLEKLF	12	TRBV5-1
AAGRGGETQY	10	TRBV6-5
ASSLGDREKEKLF	13	TRBV11-2
ASSGLAGAKNIQY	13	TRBV18
ASSQYRLAGSNIQY	14	TRBV28
ASSPRRETSYNEQF	14	TRBV7-9
ASGLGLAQH	9	TRBV6-2/TRBV6-3
ASSVGVGGGSYEQY	14	TRBV9
ASSLGPRVASTNEKLF	16	TRBV18
ASSFQGAYEQY	11	TRBV12-3/TRBV12-4
ASSLWGGETQY	11	TRBV27
ASSQGQPGWETQY	13	TRBV7-9
SARPSGRVEETQY	13	TRBV20-1